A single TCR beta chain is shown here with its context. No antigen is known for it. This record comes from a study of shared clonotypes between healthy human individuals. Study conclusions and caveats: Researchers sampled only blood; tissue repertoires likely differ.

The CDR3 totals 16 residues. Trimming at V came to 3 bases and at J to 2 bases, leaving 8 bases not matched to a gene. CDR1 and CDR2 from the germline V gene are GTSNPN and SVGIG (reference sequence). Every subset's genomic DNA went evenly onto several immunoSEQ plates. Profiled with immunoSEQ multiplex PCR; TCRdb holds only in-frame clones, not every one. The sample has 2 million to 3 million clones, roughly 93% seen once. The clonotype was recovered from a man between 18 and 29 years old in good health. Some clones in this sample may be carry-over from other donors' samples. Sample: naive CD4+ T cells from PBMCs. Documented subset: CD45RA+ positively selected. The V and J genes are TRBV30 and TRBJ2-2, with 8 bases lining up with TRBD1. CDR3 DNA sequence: TGTGCCTGGAGGGGAATGGGACAGGTTAACACCGGGGAGCTGTTTTTT. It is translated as CAWRGMGQVNTGELFF.